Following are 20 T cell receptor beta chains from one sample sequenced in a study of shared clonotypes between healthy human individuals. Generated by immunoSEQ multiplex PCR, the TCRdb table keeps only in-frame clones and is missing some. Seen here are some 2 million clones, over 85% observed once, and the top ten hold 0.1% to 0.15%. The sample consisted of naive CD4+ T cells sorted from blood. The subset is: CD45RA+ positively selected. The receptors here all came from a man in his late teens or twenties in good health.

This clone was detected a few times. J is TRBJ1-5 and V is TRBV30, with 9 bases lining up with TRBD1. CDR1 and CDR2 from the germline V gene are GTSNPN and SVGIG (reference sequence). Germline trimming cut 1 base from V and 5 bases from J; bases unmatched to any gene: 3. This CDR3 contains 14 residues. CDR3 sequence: CAWSAGQGDQPQHF. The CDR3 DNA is TGTGCCTGGAGTGCGGGACAGGGTGATCAGCCCCAGCATTTT.

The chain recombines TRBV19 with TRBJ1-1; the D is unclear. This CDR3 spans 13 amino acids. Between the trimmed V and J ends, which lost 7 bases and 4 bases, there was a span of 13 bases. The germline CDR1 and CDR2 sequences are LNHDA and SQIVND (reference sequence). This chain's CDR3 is CASNSFGSTEAFF. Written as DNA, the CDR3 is TGTGCCAGTAATTCATTCGGGAGCACTGAAGCTTTCTTT.

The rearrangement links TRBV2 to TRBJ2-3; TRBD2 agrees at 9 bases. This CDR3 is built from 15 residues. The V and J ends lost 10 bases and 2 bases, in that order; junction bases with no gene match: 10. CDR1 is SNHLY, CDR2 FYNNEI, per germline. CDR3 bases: TGTGCCACCCCGTCCGCGGGGGGGAACACAGATACGCAGTATTTT. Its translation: CATPSAGGNTDTQYF.

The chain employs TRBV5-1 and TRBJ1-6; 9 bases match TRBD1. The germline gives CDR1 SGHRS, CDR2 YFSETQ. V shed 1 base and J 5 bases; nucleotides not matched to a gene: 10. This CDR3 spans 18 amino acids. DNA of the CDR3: TGCGCCAGCAGCTTGTATCAAGGACAGGGGCGCGATAATTCACCCCTCCACTTT. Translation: CASSLYQGQGRDNSPLHF.

The CDR3 bases are TGTGCCATCAGTGATCAACAGCGGGAGTCGCCCCAGCATTTT. This codes for CAISDQQRESPQHF. This chain joins TRBV10-3 and TRBJ1-5; D ambiguous. CDR3 length equals 14 residues. Germline assignment: CDR1 ENHRY and CDR2 SYGVKD. Between the trimmed V and J ends, which lost 3 bases and 9 bases, there was a span of 15 bases.

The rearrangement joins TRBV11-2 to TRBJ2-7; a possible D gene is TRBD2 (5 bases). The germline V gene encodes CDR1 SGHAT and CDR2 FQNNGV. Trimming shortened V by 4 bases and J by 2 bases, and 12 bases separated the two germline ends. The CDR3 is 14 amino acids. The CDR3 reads CASSSSLGAYEQYF. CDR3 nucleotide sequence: TGTGCCAGCAGCTCCTCCCTGGGAGCCTACGAGCAGTACTTC.

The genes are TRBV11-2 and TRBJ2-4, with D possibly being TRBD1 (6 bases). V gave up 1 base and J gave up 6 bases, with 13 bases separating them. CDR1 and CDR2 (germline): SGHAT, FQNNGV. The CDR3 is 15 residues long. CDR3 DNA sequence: TGTGCCAGCAGCTTAGTGGGACAAGGGTCAAACATTCAGTACTTC. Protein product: CASSLVGQGSNIQYF. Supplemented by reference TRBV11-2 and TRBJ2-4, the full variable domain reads EAGVAQSPRYKIIEKRQSVAFWCNPISGHATLYWYQQILGQGPKLLIQFQNNGVVDDSQLPKDRFSAERLKGVDSTLKIQPAKLEDSAVYLCASSLVGQGSNIQYFGAGTRLSVL.

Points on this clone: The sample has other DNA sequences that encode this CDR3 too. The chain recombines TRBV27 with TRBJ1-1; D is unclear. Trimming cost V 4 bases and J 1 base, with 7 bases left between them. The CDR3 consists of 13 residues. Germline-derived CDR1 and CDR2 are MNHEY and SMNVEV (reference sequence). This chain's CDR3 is CASSSRRNTEAFF. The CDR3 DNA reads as TGTGCCAGCAGTTCCCGGAGGAACACTGAAGCTTTCTTT.

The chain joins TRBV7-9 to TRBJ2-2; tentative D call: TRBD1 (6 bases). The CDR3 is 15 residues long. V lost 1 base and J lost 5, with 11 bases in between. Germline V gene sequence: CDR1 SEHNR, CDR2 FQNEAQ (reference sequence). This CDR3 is CASSLVTGTTGELFF. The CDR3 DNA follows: TGTGCCAGCAGCTTAGTCACAGGGACGACCGGGGAGCTGTTTTTT.

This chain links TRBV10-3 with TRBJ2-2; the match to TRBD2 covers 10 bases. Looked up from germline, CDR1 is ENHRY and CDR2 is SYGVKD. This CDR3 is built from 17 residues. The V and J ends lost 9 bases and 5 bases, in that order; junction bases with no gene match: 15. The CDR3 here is CAIGGLAGGRGTGELFF. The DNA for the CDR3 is TGTGCCATTGGAGGATTAGCGGGAGGCCGGGGTACCGGGGAGCTGTTTTTT.

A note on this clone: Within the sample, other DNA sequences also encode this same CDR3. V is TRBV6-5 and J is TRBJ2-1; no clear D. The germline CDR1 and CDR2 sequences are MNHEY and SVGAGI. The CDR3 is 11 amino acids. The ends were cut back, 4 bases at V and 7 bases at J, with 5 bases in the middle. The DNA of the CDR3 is TGTGCCAGCAGTTTCCGAAATGAGCAGTTCTTC. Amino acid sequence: CASSFRNEQFF.

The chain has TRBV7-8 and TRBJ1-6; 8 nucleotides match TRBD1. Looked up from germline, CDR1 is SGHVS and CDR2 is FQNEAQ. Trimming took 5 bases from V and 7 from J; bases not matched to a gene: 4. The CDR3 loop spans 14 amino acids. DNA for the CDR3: TGTGCCAGCAGCGGCCGGGACAGGAATTCACCCCTCCACTTT. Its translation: CASSGRDRNSPLHF.

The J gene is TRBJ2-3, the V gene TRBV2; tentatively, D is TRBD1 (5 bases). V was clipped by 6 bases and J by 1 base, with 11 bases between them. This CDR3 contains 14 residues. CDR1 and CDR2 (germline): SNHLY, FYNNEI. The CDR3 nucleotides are TGTGCCAGCAGGGGGCCTGTCCGCACAGATACGCAGTATTTT. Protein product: CASRGPVRTDTQYF.

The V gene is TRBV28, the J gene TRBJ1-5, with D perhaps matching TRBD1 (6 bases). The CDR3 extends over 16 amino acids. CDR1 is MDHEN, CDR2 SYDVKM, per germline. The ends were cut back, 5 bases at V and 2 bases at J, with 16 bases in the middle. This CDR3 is CASSVSNTGRNQPQHF. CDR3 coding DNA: TGTGCCAGCAGTGTATCTAACACAGGGCGCAATCAGCCCCAGCATTTT. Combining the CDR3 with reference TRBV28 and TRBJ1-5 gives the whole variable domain DVKVTQSSRYLVKRTGEKVFLECVQDMDHENMFWYRQDPGLGLRLIYFSYDVKMKEKGDIPEGYSVSREKKERFSLILESASTNQTSMYLCASSVSNTGRNQPQHFGDGTRLSIL.

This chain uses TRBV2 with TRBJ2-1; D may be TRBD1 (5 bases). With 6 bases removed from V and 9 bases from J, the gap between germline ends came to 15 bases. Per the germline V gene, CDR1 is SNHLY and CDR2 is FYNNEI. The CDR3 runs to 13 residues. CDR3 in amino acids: CASRGLGFVEQFF. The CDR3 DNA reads TGTGCCAGCAGGGGGCTGGGTTTTGTTGAGCAGTTCTTC.

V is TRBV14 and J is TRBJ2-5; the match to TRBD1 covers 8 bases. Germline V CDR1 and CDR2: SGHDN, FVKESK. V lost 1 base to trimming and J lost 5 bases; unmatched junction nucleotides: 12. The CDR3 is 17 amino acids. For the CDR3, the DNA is TGTGCCAGCAGCCAAGCCGCCGGACAGGGAGCGTGGGAGACCCAGTACTTC. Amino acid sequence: CASSQAAGQGAWETQYF.

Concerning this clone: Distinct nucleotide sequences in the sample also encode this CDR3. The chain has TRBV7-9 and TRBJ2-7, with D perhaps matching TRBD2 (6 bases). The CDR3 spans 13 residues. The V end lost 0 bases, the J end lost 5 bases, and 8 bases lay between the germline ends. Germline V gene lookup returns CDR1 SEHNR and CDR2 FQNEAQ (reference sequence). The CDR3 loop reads CASSLAGGDEQYF. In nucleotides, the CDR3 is TGTGCCAGCAGCTTAGCGGGAGGTGACGAGCAGTACTTC.

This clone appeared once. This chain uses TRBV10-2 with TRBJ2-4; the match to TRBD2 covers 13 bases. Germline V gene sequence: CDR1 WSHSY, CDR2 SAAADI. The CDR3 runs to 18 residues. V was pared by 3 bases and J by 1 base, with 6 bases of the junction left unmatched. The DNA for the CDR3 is TGCGCCAGCAGTGAACTAGCGGGAGGGCCCTCGGCCAAAAACATTCAGTACTTC. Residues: CASSELAGGPSAKNIQYF.

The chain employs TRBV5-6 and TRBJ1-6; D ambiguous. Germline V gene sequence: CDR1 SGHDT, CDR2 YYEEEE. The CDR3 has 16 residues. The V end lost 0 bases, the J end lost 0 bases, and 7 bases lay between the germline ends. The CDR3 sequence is CASSLVGSSYNSPLHF. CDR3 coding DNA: TGTGCCAGCAGCTTGGTAGGCAGCTCCTATAATTCACCCCTCCACTTT.

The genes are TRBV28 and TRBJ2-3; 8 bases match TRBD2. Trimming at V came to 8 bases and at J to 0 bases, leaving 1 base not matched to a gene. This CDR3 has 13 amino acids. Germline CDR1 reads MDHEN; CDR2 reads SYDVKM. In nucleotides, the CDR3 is TGTGCCAGCGGCGGGGGGAGCACAGATACGCAGTATTTT. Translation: CASGGGSTDTQYF.